This TCR beta chain comes out of a study of shared clonotypes between healthy human individuals. Produced via immunoSEQ multiplex PCR; TCRdb's table is partial and in-frame only. The table shows under 1 million clones, with roughly 92% occurring only once. CD8 cells classed as naive were CD45RO-negative and positively selected for CCR7, excluding terminally differentiated effector memory CD45RA+ cells. The TCR was taken from a man between 25 and 39 years old in good health. Sequenced input: naive CD8+ T cells sorted from blood.

CDR3: CASSLAGLAVFYEQYF. DNA for the CDR3: TGTGCCAGCAGCTTGGCAGGACTAGCGGTATTCTACGAGCAGTACTTC. The rearrangement uses TRBV5-6 and TRBJ2-7; 10 bases are a match to TRBD2. With V trimmed by 0 bases and J by 3 bases, 6 bases remained unmatched. This CDR3 has 16 amino acids. CDR1 and CDR2 from the germline V gene are SGHDT and YYEEEE.